This passage covers 28 T cell receptor beta chains from one sample sequenced in a study of post-analysis software for immune sequencing data (dated by TCRdb to 2014 to 2015). Study-wide findings and limitations: Several TRBV segments, including TRBV5-6, TRBV5-1 and TRBV20-1, were significantly more frequent in patients than controls.

Which antigens these TCRs recognize remains unknown. Library preparation used PCR. The sample was run on an Illumina HiSeq 2500. To reduce PCR and sequencing biases, unique molecular identifiers were incorporated into the TCR beta cDNA libraries. TCRdb passed the public sequencing reads through fastp at Q25 and MiXCR, retaining productive beta sequences. Rows are combined by CDR3 protein, so each entry shows the most common genes and DNA. The sample includes hundreds of thousands of distinct CDR3 sequences, with approximately 60% observed a single time. The ten largest clones add up to approximately 10% of the sample. The sample consisted of blood. The receptors were gathered from a girl aged 2-10 years with multiple sclerosis.

V gene TRBV11-2 combines with J gene TRBJ2-1; TRBD2 matches 7 bases. The V segment lost 1 base and the J segment 6 bases; nucleotides outside the gene matches: 9. This CDR3 region has 16 residues. From germline, CDR1 is SGHAT and CDR2 FQNNGV. The CDR3 here is CASSLVRGSTGNEQFF. CDR3 in DNA: TGTGCCAGCAGCTTAGTTCGCGGGAGTACGGGCAATGAGCAGTTCTTC.

This chain links TRBV5-1 with TRBJ2-3; unclear D gene. From germline, CDR1 is SGHRS and CDR2 YFSETQ. The CDR3 runs to 15 residues. Between the trimmed V and J ends, which lost 1 base and 0 bases, there was a span of 9 bases. The CDR3 coding sequence is TGCGCCAGCAGCTTGACACTGAGGAGCACAGATACGCAGTATTTT. It specifies CASSLTLRSTDTQYF. The full variable domain, with the rest looked up from reference TRBV5-1 and TRBJ2-3, is KAGVTQTPRYLIKTRGQQVTLSCSPISGHRSVSWYQQTPGQGLQFLFEYFSETQRNKGNFPGRFSGRQFSNSRSEMNVSTLELGDSALYLCASSLTLRSTDTQYFGPGTRLTVL.

The chain employs TRBV7-8 and TRBJ2-1; D may be TRBD1 (5 bases). CDR3 length: 15 residues. Germline CDR1 is SGHVS and CDR2 is FQNEAQ. V lost 5 bases and J lost 12, with 23 bases in between. The CDR3 loop reads CASSARQRATMRQFF. The CDR3 DNA reads TGTGCCAGCAGCGCGAGACAGAGAGCTACAATGAGGCAGTTCTTC.

The chain uses TRBV7-2 and TRBJ2-3; D remains ambiguous. Germline CDR1 reads SGHTA; CDR2 reads FQGNSA. The CDR3 totals 15 residues. V lost 6 bases and J 2 bases, leaving 15 bases between the germline ends. The DNA for the CDR3 is TGTGCCAGCAGGATGGGTGGGCTACACACAGATACGCAGTATTTT. Protein product: CASRMGGLHTDTQYF.

V and J are TRBV6-6 and TRBJ2-5; 13 positions match TRBD2. Germline CDR1 and CDR2: MNHNY and SVGAGI (reference sequence). This CDR3 spans 16 amino acids. The ends lost 4 bases at V and 6 bases at J; junction bases unmatched: 8. The CDR3 region has the DNA TGTGCCAGCAGTTCGAGGGAACTAGCGGGAGGGCAGACCCAGTACTTC. Translating gives CASSSRELAGGQTQYF.

This clonotype was picked up a small number of times. This chain joins TRBV6-2 or TRBV6-3 and TRBJ2-3; D ambiguous. The germline V gene encodes CDR1 MNHEY and CDR2 SVGEGT. With 4 bases removed from V and 6 bases from J, the gap between germline ends came to 8 bases. This CDR3 has 12 residues. The CDR3 nucleotides are TGTGCCAGCAGTTCCCGGCAGGATACGCAGTATTTT. It is translated as CASSSRQDTQYF.

J is TRBJ2-1 and V is TRBV19; a weak D match, TRBD2 (6 bases). There are 16 residues in the CDR3. Trimming left V 7 bases short and J 2 bases short, with 18 bases between. CDR1 and CDR2 (germline): LNHDA, SQIVND (reference sequence). Here the CDR3 reads CASTPEAGLPYNEQFF. The CDR3 nucleotides are TGTGCCAGTACCCCCGAGGCGGGGCTGCCCTACAATGAGCAGTTCTTC. Drawing the rest from reference TRBV19 and TRBJ2-1, the complete variable domain is DGGITQSPKYLFRKEGQNVTLSCEQNLNHDAMYWYRQDPGQGLRLIYYSQIVNDFQKGDIAEGYSVSREKKESFPLTVTSAQKNPTAFYLCASTPEAGLPYNEQFFGPGTRLTVL.

Only a few counts were recorded for this clonotype. This chain joins TRBV29-1 and TRBJ1-2, with D unclear. CDR3 size: 10 residues. Germline V gene lookup returns CDR1 SQVTM and CDR2 ANQGSEA. Trimming pared 6 bases from V and 8 bases from J, leaving 10 bases between. CDR3 bases: TGCAGCGTAGATGGGCCGGGCTACACCTTC. Protein sequence: CSVDGPGYTF.

The chain combines TRBV10-3 with TRBJ1-5, with D perhaps matching TRBD1 (6 bases). From germline, CDR1 is ENHRY and CDR2 SYGVKD. Trimming took off 0 bases at V and 3 bases at J, with 9 bases between the two ends. The CDR3 spans 15 residues. DNA for the CDR3: TGTGCCATCAGTGAGTCGGACAGCCCCAATCAGCCCCAGCATTTT. Protein product: CAISESDSPNQPQHF.

This clonotype has just a few counts. This chain connects TRBV29-1 to TRBJ2-5; 10 bases are shared with TRBD2. The CDR3 covers 15 residues. The germline V gene has CDR1 SQVTM and CDR2 ANQGSEA. Trimming cost V 2 bases and J 4 bases; bases outside gene matches: 7. The CDR3 is CSVEPLAGASETQYF. The CDR3 DNA is TGCAGCGTTGAACCCCTAGCGGGAGCTTCAGAGACCCAGTACTTC.

The chain recombines TRBV20-1 with TRBJ2-3; 8 bases are shared with TRBD1. Germline CDR1 reads DFQATT; CDR2 reads SNEGSKA (reference sequence). The length of the CDR3 is 16 residues. The J segment lost 1 base and the V segment lost 5 bases, leaving 11 bases of the junction unmatched. CDR3 protein: CSARAHRGSGTDTQYF. In DNA form, the CDR3 reads TGCAGTGCTCGAGCTCACAGGGGGTCAGGCACAGATACGCAGTATTTT.

In the case of this clonotype: One end of the junction fails to match germline, which may point to a read error. The genes are TRBV6-4 and TRBJ1-2, with 11 positions matching TRBD1. CDR1 and CDR2 from the germline V gene are MRHNA and SNTAGT. The CDR3 consists of 14 residues. In DNA form, the CDR3 reads TGTGCCAGCAATATGGACAGGGGGCGTCATGGTTACACCTTC. This translates into CASNMDRGRHGYTF.

The chain recombines TRBV12-3 or TRBV12-4 with TRBJ1-2; possibly TRBD1 for D (6 bases). V was trimmed by 3 bases and J by 3 bases, leaving 14 bases between them. The CDR3 totals 15 residues. CDR3 DNA: TGTGCCAGCAGTTTTAGACAGGAGACCCACTATGGCTACACCTTC. It yields the protein CASSFRQETHYGYTF.

The genes are TRBV6-5 and TRBJ2-7; D call uncertain. The CDR3 runs to 13 residues. Trimming removed 7 bases at V and 1 base at J, with 11 bases between. CDR1 is MNHEY, CDR2 SVGAGI, per germline. CDR3 in amino acids: CASKKDLSYEQYF. For the CDR3, the DNA is TGTGCCAGCAAAAAGGACCTATCCTACGAGCAGTACTTC.

The V gene is TRBV10-3, the J gene TRBJ2-4; 8 positions match TRBD2. The J call may be in error: the DNA end matches TRBJ2-7 better. From germline, CDR1 is ENHRY and CDR2 SYGVKD. The CDR3 consists of 14 residues. The CDR3 spells CAIKGREGLNEQYF. Written as DNA, the CDR3 is TGTGCCATCAAAGGTCGGGAGGGCCTCAACGAGCAGTACTTC.

The rearrangement joins TRBV11-2 to TRBJ2-3, with D unclear. This CDR3 contains 14 residues. V was trimmed by 1 base and J by 2 bases, leaving 7 bases between them. Germline V lookup: CDR1 SGHAT, CDR2 FQNNGV. The CDR3 region is CASSLAAYTDTQYF. In nucleotides, the CDR3 is TGTGCCAGCAGCTTAGCCGCATACACAGATACGCAGTATTTT.

This clonotype was seen a handful of times. The genes are TRBV10-3 and TRBJ2-5, with D hard to call. Germline CDR1 ENHRY, CDR2 SYGVKD. Trimming stripped 3 bases from V and 5 bases from J, with 10 bases between. The CDR3 has 13 amino acids. DNA of the CDR3: TGTGCCATCAGTGATCCGGGTGGGGAGACCCAGTACTTC. As protein: CAISDPGGETQYF.

In this sample, this clonotype turned up a few times. V usage is TRBV12-3 or TRBV12-4 and J usage is TRBJ2-6, with D perhaps assigned TRBD1 or TRBD2 (5 bases each). The V and J ends lost 5 bases and 2 bases respectively, with 16 bases between them. The CDR3 is made up of 17 amino acids. The CDR3 reads CASSTLQGDPGANVLTF. The CDR3 DNA sequence: TGTGCCAGCAGTACACTCCAAGGGGACCCTGGGGCCAACGTCCTGACTTTC.

The chain combines TRBV12-3 or TRBV12-4 with TRBJ2-7; 9 positions agree with TRBD2. Unmatched junction bases numbered 8, after V lost 5 bases and J lost 3 bases. The CDR3 loop spans 15 amino acids. In DNA form, the CDR3 reads TGTGCCAGCAGTGGTAGCGGGAGAGTTCTCTACGAGCAGTACTTC. This gives the protein CASSGSGRVLYEQYF.

V and J are TRBV10-3 and TRBJ1-2; TRBD1 agrees at 7 bases. Looked up from germline, CDR1 is ENHRY and CDR2 is SYGVKD. The ends lost 8 bases at V and 4 bases at J; junction bases unmatched: 7. The CDR3 loop spans 13 amino acids. In DNA form, the CDR3 reads TGTGCCATCGCCGGGACAGAGCCCTATGGCTACACCTTC. This sequence encodes CAIAGTEPYGYTF.

The CDR3 nucleotides are TGTGCCACCAGCAGAGGCGCAGACGACAATGAGCAGTTCTTC. This sequence encodes CATSRGADDNEQFF. The chain uses TRBV15 and TRBJ2-1, with D unresolved. Looked up from germline, CDR1 is LNHNV and CDR2 is YYDKDF (reference sequence). This CDR3 is 14 amino acids long. V lost 1 base, J lost 5 bases, and 9 bases lay in between.

CDR3 amino acids: CSALTDTQYF. CDR3 sequence (DNA): TGCAGTGCACTCACAGATACGCAGTATTTT. The V and J genes are TRBV20-1 and TRBJ2-3; no clear D gene. Trimming stripped 6 bases from V and 2 bases from J, with 3 bases between. The CDR3 is made up of 10 amino acids. Germline V CDR1 and CDR2: DFQATT, SNEGSKA (reference sequence).

The rearrangement links TRBV20-1 to TRBJ2-1, with 10 bases matching TRBD2. After removal of 2 bases from V and 8 bases from J, the junction contained 9 bases not matched to a gene. CDR1 is DFQATT and CDR2 is SNEGSKA in the germline V gene (reference sequence). This CDR3 region has 15 residues. CDR3 DNA: TGCAGTGCTAGATCCGGGACTAGCGTTCCACATGAGCAGTTCTTC. Translation gives CSARSGTSVPHEQFF.

The CDR3 loop is CASSYSASSETQYF. DNA of the CDR3: TGTGCCAGCAGTTACTCGGCGTCCTCAGAGACCCAGTACTTC. J is TRBJ2-5 and V is TRBV6-2 or TRBV6-3; D gene unclear. The CDR3 has 14 residues. Germline V gene data show CDR1 as MNHEY and CDR2 as SVGEGT. V lost 0 bases, J lost 4 bases, and 9 bases lay in between.

The chain couples TRBV7-9 to TRBJ2-5; possibly TRBD1 or TRBD2 for D (5 bases each). CDR3 length: 14 residues. CDR1 is SEHNR, CDR2 FQNEAQ, per germline (reference sequence). V was shortened by 4 bases and J by 3 bases, with 12 bases between the two germline ends. CDR3 sequence: CASSSDLGEETQYF. CDR3 nucleotides: TGTGCCAGCAGCTCGGACCTGGGGGAAGAGACCCAGTACTTC.

This clonotype was found many times. This rearrangement joins TRBV29-1 to TRBJ1-2, with D perhaps TRBD1 (6 bases). Germline lookup yields CDR1 SQVTM and CDR2 ANQGSEA. CDR3 length: 11 amino acids. Trimming left V 7 bases short and J 8 bases short, with 14 bases between. The DNA for the CDR3 is TGCAGCGCAAAACAGGGAGGGGGCTACACCTTC. This sequence encodes CSAKQGGGYTF.

This chain uses TRBV20-1 with TRBJ1-5; D remains unclear. Deletions cut 7 bases from V and 5 bases from J, with 21 bases between. CDR3 size: 15 residues. Germline CDR1 reads DFQATT; CDR2 reads SNEGSKA (reference sequence). CDR3 region: CSGTRSGREDQPQHF. CDR3 coding DNA: TGCAGTGGAACAAGATCGGGGAGGGAGGATCAGCCCCAGCATTTT.

V gene TRBV7-9 combines with J gene TRBJ2-1, with a possible D match to TRBD2 (6 bases). This CDR3 contains 15 residues. The germline CDR1 and CDR2 sequences are SEHNR and FQNEAQ (reference sequence). V was shortened by 5 bases and J by 2 bases, with 13 bases between the two germline ends. CDR3 amino acids: CASSQGLSAYNEQFF. Written as DNA, the CDR3 is TGTGCCAGCAGCCAGGGACTGTCAGCCTACAATGAGCAGTTCTTC.